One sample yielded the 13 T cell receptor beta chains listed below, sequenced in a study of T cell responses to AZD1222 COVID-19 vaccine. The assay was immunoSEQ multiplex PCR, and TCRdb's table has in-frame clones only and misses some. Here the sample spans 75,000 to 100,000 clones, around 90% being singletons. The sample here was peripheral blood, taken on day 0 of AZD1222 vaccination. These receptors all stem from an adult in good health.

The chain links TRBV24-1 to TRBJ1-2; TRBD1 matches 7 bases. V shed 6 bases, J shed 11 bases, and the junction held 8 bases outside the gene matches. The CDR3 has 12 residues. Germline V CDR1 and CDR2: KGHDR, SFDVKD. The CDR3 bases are TGTGCCACCAGTCCGGGGGACAGCCCTTACACCTTC. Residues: CATSPGDSPYTF.

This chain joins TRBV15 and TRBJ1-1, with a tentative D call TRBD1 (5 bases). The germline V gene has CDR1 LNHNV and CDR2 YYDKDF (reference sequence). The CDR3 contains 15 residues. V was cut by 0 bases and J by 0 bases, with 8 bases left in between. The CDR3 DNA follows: TGTGCCACCAGCAGAGATCGGGGGGTGAACACTGAAGCTTTCTTT. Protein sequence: CATSRDRGVNTEAFF.

The chain's CDR3 is CASSVVGGEQYF. The CDR3 DNA follows: TGTGCCAGCAGCGTAGTAGGGGGCGAGCAGTACTTC. The rearrangement joins TRBV9 to TRBJ2-7; TRBD1 is a possible D gene (6 bases). Trimming cost V 0 bases and J 6 bases, with 7 bases left between them. The CDR3 spans 12 residues. The germline CDR1 and CDR2 sequences are SGDLS and YYNGEE.

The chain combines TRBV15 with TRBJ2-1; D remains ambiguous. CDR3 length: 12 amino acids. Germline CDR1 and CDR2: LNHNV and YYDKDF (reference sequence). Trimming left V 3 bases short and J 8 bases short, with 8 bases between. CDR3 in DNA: TGTGCCACCAGCAGGCCAGGCTATGAGCAGTTCTTC. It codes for CATSRPGYEQFF.

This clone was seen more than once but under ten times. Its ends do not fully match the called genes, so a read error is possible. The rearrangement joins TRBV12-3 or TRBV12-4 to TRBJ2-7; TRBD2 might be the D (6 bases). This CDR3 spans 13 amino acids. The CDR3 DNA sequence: TGTGCCAGCAGTCTAGCGATCTCCTACGAGCAGTACTTC. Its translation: CASSLAISYEQYF.

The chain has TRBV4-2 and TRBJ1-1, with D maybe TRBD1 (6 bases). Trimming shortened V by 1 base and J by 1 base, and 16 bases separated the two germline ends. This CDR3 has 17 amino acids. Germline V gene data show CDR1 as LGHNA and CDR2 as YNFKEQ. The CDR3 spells CASSQGKRGWENTEAFF. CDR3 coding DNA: TGTGCCAGCAGCCAAGGCAAAAGGGGGTGGGAGAACACTGAAGCTTTCTTT.

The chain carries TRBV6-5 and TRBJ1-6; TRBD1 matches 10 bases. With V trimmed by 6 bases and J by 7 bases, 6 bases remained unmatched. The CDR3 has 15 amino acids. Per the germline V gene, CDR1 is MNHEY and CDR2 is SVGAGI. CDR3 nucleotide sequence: TGTGCCAGCAGATGGGGACAGGGGTGGAATTCACCCCTCCACTTT. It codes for CASRWGQGWNSPLHF.

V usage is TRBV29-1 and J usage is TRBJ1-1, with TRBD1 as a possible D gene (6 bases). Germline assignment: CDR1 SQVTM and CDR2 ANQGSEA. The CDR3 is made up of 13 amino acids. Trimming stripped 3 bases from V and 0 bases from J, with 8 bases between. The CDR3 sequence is CSVDGQMNTEAFF. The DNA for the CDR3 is TGCAGCGTTGACGGACAGATGAACACTGAAGCTTTCTTT.

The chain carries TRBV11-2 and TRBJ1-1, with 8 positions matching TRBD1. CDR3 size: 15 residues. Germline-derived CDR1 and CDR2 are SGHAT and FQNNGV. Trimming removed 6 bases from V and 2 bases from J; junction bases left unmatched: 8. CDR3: CASSLQTGANTEAFF. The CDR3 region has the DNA TGTGCCAGCAGTCTACAGACAGGGGCTAACACTGAAGCTTTCTTT.

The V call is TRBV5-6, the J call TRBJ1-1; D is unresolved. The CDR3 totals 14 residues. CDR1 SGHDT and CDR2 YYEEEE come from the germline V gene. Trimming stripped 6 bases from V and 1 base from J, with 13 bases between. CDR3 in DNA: TGTGCCAGCATCCTGGACGGATCGAACACTGAAGCTTTCTTT. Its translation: CASILDGSNTEAFF.

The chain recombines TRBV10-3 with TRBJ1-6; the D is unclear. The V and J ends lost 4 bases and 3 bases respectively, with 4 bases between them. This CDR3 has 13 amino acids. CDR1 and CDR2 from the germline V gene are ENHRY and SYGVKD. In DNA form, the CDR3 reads TGTGCCATCAGTGCGGACTATAATTCACCCCTCCACTTT. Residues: CAISADYNSPLHF.

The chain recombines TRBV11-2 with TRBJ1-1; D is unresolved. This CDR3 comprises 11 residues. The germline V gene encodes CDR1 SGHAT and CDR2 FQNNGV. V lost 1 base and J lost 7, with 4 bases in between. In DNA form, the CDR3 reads TGTGCCAGCAGCTTAGTGGGTGAAGCTTTCTTT. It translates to CASSLVGEAFF.

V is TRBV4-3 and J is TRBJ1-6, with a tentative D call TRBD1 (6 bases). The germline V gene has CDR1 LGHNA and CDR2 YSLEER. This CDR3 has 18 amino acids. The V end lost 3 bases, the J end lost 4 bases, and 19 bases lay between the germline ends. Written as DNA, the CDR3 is TGCGCCAGCAGCCAGGCAGGGGCAGGGGAAGGATATAATTCACCCCTCCACTTT. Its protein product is CASSQAGAGEGYNSPLHF.